What follows is one T cell receptor (beta chain) and its context. Its antigen remains unknown. The data originate from a study of cytomegalovirus exposure and HLA in healthy donors. The CDR3 has 16 residues. CDR1 and CDR2 (germline): MNHEY, SMNVEV (reference sequence). The V and J ends lost 1 base and 0 bases, in that order; junction bases with no gene match: 2. Study outcomes and limitations: CMV antigen specificity was confirmed in vitro for a few CMV-associated chains. Among CMV-associated TCR beta chains, most appeared HLA-restricted in a later analysis.

Primers: 60 Vbeta forward and 13 Jbeta reverse. Libraries were prepared by immunoSEQ multiplex PCR; TCRdb keeps only in-frame clonotypes and omits some of them. The repertoire holds around 87,000 clones, with over 75% as singletons. The chain recombines TRBV27 with TRBJ1-5, with 8 nucleotides matching TRBD1. Specimen: PBMCs. This clonotype originated in a girl aged 2-10 years in good health and CMV-seropositive. CDR3 bases: TGTGCCAGCAGTTTATGGGGACAGGTTAGCAATCAGCCCCAGCATTTT. This sequence encodes CASSLWGQVSNQPQHF.